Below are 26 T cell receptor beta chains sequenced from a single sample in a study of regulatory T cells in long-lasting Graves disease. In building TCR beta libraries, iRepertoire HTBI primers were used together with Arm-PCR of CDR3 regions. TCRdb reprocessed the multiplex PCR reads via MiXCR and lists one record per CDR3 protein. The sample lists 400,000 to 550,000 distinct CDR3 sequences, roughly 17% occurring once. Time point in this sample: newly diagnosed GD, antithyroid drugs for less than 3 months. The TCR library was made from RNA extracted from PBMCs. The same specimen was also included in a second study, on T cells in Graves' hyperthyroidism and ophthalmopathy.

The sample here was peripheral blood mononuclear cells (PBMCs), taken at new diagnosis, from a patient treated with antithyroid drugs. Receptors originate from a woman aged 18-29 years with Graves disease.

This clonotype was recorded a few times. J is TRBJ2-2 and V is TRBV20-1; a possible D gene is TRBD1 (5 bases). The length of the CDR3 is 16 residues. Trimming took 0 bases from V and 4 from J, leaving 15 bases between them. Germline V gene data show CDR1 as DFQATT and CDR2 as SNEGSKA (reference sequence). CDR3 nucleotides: TGCAGTGCTAGAGATGAGGCGGCAGGGCGCACCGGGGAGCTGTTTTTT. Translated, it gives CSARDEAAGRTGELFF.

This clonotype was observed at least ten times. The CDR3 region has the DNA TGTGCCACCAGCATAAAACATAATACTGAAGCTTTCTTT. Translation gives CATSIKHNTEAFF. This chain joins TRBV15 and TRBJ1-1, with D hard to call. Per germline, CDR1 LNHNV and CDR2 YYDKDF (reference sequence). The CDR3 loop spans 13 amino acids. With 4 bases removed from V and 5 bases from J, the gap between germline ends came to 11 bases.

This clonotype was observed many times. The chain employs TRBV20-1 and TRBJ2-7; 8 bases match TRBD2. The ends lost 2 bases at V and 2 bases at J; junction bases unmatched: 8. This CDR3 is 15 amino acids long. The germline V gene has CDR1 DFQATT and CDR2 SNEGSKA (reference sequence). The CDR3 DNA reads TGCAGTGCTAGAAGTCCCGGGACTAGTCCCTACGAGCAGTACTTC. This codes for CSARSPGTSPYEQYF.

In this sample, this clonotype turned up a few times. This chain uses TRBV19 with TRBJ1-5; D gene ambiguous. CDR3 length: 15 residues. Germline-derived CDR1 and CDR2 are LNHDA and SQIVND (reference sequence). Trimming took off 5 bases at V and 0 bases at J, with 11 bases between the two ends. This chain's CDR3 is CASSPDGNSNQPQHF. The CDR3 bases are TGTGCCAGTAGTCCTGACGGTAATAGCAATCAGCCCCAGCATTTT.

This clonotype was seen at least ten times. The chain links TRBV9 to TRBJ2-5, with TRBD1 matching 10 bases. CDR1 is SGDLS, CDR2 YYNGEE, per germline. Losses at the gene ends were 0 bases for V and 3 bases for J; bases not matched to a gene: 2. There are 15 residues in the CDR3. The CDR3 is CASSVVGTGEETQYF. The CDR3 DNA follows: TGTGCCAGCAGCGTAGTCGGGACAGGGGAAGAGACCCAGTACTTC.

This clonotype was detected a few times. As DNA, the CDR3 is TGTGCCTGGAGTGTAGGTCTCGGAGGCTACACCTTC. It translates to CAWSVGLGGYTF. The chain recombines TRBV30 with TRBJ1-2; D remains unclear. The germline gives CDR1 GTSNPN, CDR2 SVGIG (reference sequence). This CDR3 is 12 amino acids long. V was cut by 0 bases and J by 8 bases, with 10 bases left in between.

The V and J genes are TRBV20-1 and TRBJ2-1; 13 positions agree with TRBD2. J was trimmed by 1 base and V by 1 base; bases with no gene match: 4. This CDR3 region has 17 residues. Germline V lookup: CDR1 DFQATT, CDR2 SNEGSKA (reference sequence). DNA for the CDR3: TGCAGTGCTAGAGCTACTAGCGGGAGGGCTTCCTACAATGAGCAGTTCTTC. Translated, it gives CSARATSGRASYNEQFF.

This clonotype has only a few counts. The CDR3 DNA reads as TGTGCCAGTAATCGAATGAGAGGCGGGAGCACCTCCTACAATGAGCAGTTCTTC. Residues: CASNRMRGGSTSYNEQFF. The V gene is TRBV19, the J gene TRBJ2-1, with TRBD2 matching 7 bases. Germline CDR1 and CDR2: LNHDA and SQIVND (reference sequence). Unmatched junction bases numbered 15, after V lost 7 bases and J lost 0 bases. The CDR3 is made up of 18 amino acids.

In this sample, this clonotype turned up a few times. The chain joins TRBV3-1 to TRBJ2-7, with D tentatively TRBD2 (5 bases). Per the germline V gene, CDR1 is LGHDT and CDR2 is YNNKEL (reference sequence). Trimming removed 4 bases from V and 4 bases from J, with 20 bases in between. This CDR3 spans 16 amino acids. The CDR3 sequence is CASSPALGSGTYEQYF. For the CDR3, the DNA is TGTGCCAGCAGCCCGGCTCTAGGATCGGGAACTTACGAGCAGTACTTC.

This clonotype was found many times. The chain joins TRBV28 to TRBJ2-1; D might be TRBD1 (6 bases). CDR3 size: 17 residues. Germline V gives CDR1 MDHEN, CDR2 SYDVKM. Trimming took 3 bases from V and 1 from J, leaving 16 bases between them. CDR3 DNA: TGTGCCAGCAGTTTCCCCGCGCAGGGGCTTTCCTACAATGAGCAGTTCTTC. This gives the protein CASSFPAQGLSYNEQFF.

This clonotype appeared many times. The CDR3 region has the DNA TGTGCCAGCAGCCAAGATTCGGGTTGGCAGCCCCAGCATTTT. As protein: CASSQDSGWQPQHF. The chain links TRBV3-1 to TRBJ1-5; unclear D gene. The CDR3 sequence is 14 residues long. The V end lost 0 bases, the J end lost 7 bases, and 10 bases lay between the germline ends. Germline V gene lookup returns CDR1 LGHDT and CDR2 YNNKEL (reference sequence).

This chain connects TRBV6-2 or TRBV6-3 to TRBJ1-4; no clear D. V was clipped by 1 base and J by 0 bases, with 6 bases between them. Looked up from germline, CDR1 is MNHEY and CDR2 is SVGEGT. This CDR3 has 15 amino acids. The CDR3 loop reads CASSYFRPTNEKLFF. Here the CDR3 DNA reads TGTGCCAGCAGTTACTTTAGACCAACTAATGAAAAACTGTTTTTT.

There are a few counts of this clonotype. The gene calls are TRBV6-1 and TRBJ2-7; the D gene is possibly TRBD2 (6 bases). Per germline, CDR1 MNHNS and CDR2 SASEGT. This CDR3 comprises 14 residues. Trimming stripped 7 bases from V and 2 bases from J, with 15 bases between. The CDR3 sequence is CASIIGGVTYEQYF. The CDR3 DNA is TGTGCCAGCATTATCGGGGGAGTCACCTACGAGCAGTACTTC.

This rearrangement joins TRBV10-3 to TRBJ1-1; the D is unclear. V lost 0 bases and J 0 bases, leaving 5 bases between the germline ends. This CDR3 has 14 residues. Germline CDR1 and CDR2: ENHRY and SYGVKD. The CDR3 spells CAISESQVNTEAFF. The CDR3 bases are TGTGCCATCAGTGAGTCGCAGGTGAACACTGAAGCTTTCTTT.

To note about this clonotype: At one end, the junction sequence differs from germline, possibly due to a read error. The CDR3 region is CASSPLGGSGDEQFF. The CDR3 bases are TGCGCCAGCAGCCCTCTGGGAGGGAGTGGAGATGAGCAGTTCTTC. The gene calls are TRBV2 and TRBJ2-1, with 7 bases fitting TRBD2. The CDR3 loop spans 15 amino acids. CDR1 SNHLY and CDR2 FYNNEI come from the germline V gene.

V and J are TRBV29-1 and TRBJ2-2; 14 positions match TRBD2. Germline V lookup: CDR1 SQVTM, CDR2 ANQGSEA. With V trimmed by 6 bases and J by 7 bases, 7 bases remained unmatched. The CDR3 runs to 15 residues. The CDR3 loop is CSVRGLAGDIGELFF. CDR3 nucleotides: TGCAGCGTGAGGGGACTAGCGGGAGATATCGGGGAGCTGTTTTTT.

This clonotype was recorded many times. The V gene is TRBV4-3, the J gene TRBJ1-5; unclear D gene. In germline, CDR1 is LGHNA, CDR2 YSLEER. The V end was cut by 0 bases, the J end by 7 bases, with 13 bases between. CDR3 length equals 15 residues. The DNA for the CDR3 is TGCGCCAGCAGCCAAGAGGCGAGGGAGTGGCAGCCCCAGCATTTT. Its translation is CASSQEAREWQPQHF.

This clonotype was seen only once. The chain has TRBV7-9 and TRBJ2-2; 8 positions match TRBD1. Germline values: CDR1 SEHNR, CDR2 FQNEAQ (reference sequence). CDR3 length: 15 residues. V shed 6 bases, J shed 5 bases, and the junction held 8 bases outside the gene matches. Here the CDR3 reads CASRDRGEVTGELFF. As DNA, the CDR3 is TGTGCCAGCAGAGACAGGGGAGAAGTGACCGGGGAGCTGTTTTTT. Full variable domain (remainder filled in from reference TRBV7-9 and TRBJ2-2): DTGVSQNPRHKITKRGQNVTFRCDPISEHNRLYWYRQTLGQGPEFLTYFQNEAQLEKSRLLSDRFSAERPKGSFSTLEIQRTEQGDSAMYLCASRDRGEVTGELFFGEGSRLTVL.

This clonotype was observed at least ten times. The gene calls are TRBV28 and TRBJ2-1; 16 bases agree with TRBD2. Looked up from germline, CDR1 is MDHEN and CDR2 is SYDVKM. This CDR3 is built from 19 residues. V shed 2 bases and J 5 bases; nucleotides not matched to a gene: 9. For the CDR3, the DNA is TGTGCCAGCAGTTTACTCGGGACTAGCGGGAGGGCCCCGGACAATGAGCAGTTCTTC. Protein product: CASSLLGTSGRAPDNEQFF.

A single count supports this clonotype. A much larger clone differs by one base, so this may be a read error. In DNA, the CDR3 is TGTGCCAGCAGCTTCCTCCTGACTAGCGGGAGGTACAGTGAGCAGTTCTTC. Translation gives CASSFLLTSGRYSEQFF. The chain combines TRBV7-2 with TRBJ2-1; the match to TRBD2 covers 13 bases. The CDR3 covers 17 residues. Per the germline V gene, CDR1 is SGHTA and CDR2 is FQGNSA. Looking up the rest from reference TRBV7-2 and TRBJ2-1 gives the full variable domain: GAGVSQSPSNKVTEKGKDVELRCDPISGHTALYWYRQSLGQGLEFLIYFQGNSAPDKSGLPSDRFSAERTGGSVSTLTIQRTQQEDSAVYLCASSFLLTSGRYSEQFFGPGTRLTVL.

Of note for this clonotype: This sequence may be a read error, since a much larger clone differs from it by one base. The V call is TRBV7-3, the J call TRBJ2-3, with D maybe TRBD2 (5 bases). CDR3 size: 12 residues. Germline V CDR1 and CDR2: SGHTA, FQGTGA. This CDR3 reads CASSATIPTHYF. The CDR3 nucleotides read TGTGCCAGCAGCGCGACTATTCCTACGCATTATTTT.

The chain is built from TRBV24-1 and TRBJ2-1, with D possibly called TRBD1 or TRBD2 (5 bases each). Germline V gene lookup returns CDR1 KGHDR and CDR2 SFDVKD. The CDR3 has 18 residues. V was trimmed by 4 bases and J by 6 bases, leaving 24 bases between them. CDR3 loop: CATSDFPPGPGWRNEQFF. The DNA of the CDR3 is TGTGCCACCAGTGACTTTCCCCCGGGACCCGGATGGCGCAATGAGCAGTTCTTC.

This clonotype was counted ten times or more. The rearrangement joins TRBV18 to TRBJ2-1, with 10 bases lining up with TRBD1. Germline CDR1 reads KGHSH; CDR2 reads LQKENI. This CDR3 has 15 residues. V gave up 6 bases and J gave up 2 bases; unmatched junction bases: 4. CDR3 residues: CASSWTGGTYNEQFF. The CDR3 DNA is TGTGCCAGCTCGTGGACAGGGGGAACCTACAATGAGCAGTTCTTC.

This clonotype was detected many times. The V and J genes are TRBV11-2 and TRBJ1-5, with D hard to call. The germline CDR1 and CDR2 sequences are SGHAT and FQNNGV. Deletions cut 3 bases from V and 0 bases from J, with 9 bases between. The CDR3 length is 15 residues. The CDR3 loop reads CASSFRLYSNQPQHF. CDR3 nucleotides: TGTGCCAGCAGCTTTCGACTGTATAGCAATCAGCCCCAGCATTTT.

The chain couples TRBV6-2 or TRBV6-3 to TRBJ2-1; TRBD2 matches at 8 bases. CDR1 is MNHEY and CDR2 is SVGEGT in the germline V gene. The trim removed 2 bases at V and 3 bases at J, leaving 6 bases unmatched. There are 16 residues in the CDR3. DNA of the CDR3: TGTGCCAGCAGTTACCCGCGGGAGGTCCTCTACAATGAGCAGTTCTTC. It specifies CASSYPREVLYNEQFF.

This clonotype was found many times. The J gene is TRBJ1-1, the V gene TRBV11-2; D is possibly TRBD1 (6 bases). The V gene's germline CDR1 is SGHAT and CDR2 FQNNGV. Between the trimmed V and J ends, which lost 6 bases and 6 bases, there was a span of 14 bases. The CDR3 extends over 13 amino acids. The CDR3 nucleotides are TGTGCCAGCAGATTAACAGGGTTCCCTGAAGCTTTCTTT. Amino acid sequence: CASRLTGFPEAFF.